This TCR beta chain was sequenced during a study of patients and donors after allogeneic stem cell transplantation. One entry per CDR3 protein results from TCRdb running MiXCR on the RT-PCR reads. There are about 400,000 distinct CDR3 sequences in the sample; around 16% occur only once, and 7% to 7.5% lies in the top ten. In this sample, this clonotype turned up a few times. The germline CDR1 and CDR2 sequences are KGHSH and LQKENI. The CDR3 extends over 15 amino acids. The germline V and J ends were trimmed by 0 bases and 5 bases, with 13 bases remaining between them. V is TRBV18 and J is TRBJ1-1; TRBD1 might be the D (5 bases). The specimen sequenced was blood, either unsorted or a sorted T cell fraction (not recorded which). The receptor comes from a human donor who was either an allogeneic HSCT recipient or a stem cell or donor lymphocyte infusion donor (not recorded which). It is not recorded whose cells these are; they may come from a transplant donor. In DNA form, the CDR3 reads TGTGCCAGCTCACCACCCCGGGGGGAAGTGACTGAAGCTTTCTTT. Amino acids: CASSPPRGEVTEAFF.